The T cell receptor beta chain described here comes from a study of T-cell reconstitution after alpha-beta-depleted transplantation in children. TCRbeta library construction was performed incorporating unique molecular identifiers. TCRdb redid the calling of the PCR reads with MiXCR, one entry per CDR3 protein. The data show more than 200,000 distinct CDR3 sequences, about 24% seen once. The V gene end was trimmed by 5 bases and the J gene end by 7 bases; junction bases not matched to a gene: 21. The CDR3 is 17 amino acids. Germline V lookup: CDR1 DFQATT, CDR2 SNEGSKA (reference sequence). J is TRBJ2-7 and V is TRBV20-1, with 9 bases that match TRBD1. The input for sequencing was PBMCs, mostly from graft donor cells, taken 360 days after TCRalphabeta/CD19-depleted stem cell transplant. The origin of this receptor is a female patient aged 2-9 years who had a stem cell transplant for congenital amegakaryocytic thrombocytopenia, so the T cells may come from the graft donor. CDR3: CSADQPRGQGPSWEQYF. DNA of the CDR3: TGCAGTGCTGACCAGCCCCGGGGACAGGGACCTTCTTGGGAGCAGTACTTC.